This is a list of T cell receptor beta chains from one sample in a study of T cell responses to AZD1222 COVID-19 vaccine. TCRdb's table, derived via immunoSEQ multiplex PCR, lists solely in-frame clones and lacks some. The repertoire holds about 94,000 clones, with around 85% as singletons. The sample was peripheral blood, taken 28 days after the second AZD1222 dose. The receptor set was obtained from an adult who received the AZD1222 COVID-19 vaccine. CDR3s include the opening cysteine and the closing phenylalanine or tryptophan. A D gene is named only where the DNA matches it firmly. For some rows the clone size is stated as once, few or many, or as a class when expanded; others skip it.

D gene: NA; clone size: few; V gene: TRBV3-1/TRBV3-2; J gene: TRBJ2-7; CDR3 DNA: TGTGCCAGCAGCCAAGATCTAGAGGGGACATCGGTCTACGAGCAGTACTTC; CDR3 protein: CASSQDLEGTSVYEQYF
D gene: NA; clone size: few; V gene: TRBV19; J gene: TRBJ2-4; CDR3 DNA: TGTGCCAGTAGTATAGGTGCTTGGCAGAGCTTAGCCAAAAACATTCAGTACTTC; CDR3 protein: CASSIGAWQSLAKNIQYF
D gene: NA; clone size: NA; V gene: TRBV19; J gene: TRBJ2-1; CDR3 DNA: TGTGCCAGTAGTATCACGGGGACGGGTAGGCACAATGAGCAGTTCTTC; CDR3 protein: CASSITGTGRHNEQFF
D gene: TRBD2; clone size: NA; V gene: TRBV3-1/TRBV3-2; J gene: TRBJ2-7; CDR3 DNA: TGTGCCAGCAGCCAAGGGAACGGGGGGGTACGAGAGCAGTACTTC; CDR3 protein: CASSQGNGGVREQYF
D gene: NA; clone size: NA; V gene: TRBV6-5; J gene: TRBJ1-1; CDR3 DNA: TGTGCCAGCAGTTATCAACGCCAGAACACTGAAGCTTTCTTT; CDR3 protein: CASSYQRQNTEAFF
D gene: TRBD1; clone size: NA; V gene: TRBV11-2; J gene: TRBJ1-1; CDR3 DNA: TGTGCCAGCAGCTTACACAGGGGAGCCTTCACTGAAGCTTTCTTT; CDR3 protein: CASSLHRGAFTEAFF
D gene: NA; clone size: NA; V gene: TRBV19; J gene: TRBJ1-1; CDR3 DNA: TGTGCCAGTAGACCATTTGACGGAACCATAATGAACACTGAAGCTTTCTTT; CDR3 protein: CASRPFDGTIMNTEAFF
D gene: TRBD2; clone size: once; V gene: TRBV12-3/TRBV12-4; J gene: TRBJ2-2; CDR3 DNA: TGTGCCAGCAGTTTGGGGAGGGCCGGGGAGCTGTTTTTT; CDR3 protein: CASSLGRAGELFF
D gene: NA; clone size: once; V gene: TRBV28; J gene: TRBJ1-2; CDR3 DNA: TGTGCCAGCAGGGGGGGGCTTCATGGCTACACCTTC; CDR3 protein: CASRGGLHGYTF
D gene: NA; clone size: NA; V gene: TRBV2; J gene: TRBJ1-4; CDR3 DNA: TGTGCCAGCAGCCCCCACTCGGGTGGGGGGGAAAAACTGTTTTTT; CDR3 protein: CASSPHSGGGEKLFF
D gene: NA; clone size: NA; V gene: TRBV5-5; J gene: TRBJ2-4; CDR3 DNA: TGTGCCAGCAGCTTGACAGGTTGGGGAGACATTCAGTACTTC; CDR3 protein: CASSLTGWGDIQYF
D gene: NA; clone size: NA; V gene: TRBV6-1; J gene: TRBJ2-1; CDR3 DNA: TGTGCCAGCAGTGACGGCAAATCCTACAATGAGCAGTTCTTC; CDR3 protein: CASSDGKSYNEQFF
D gene: TRBD1; clone size: NA; V gene: TRBV4-3; J gene: TRBJ2-1; CDR3 DNA: TGCGCCAGCAGCCAAGGACAGGGGGACGACAATGAGCAGTTCTTC; CDR3 protein: CASSQGQGDDNEQFF
D gene: NA; clone size: NA; V gene: TRBV5-1; J gene: TRBJ2-7; CDR3 DNA: TGCGCCAGCAGACCCGCCGGGACACTCTACGAGCAGTACTTC; CDR3 protein: CASRPAGTLYEQYF
D gene: NA; clone size: NA; V gene: TRBV7-2; J gene: TRBJ1-1; CDR3 DNA: TGTGCCAGCTCGTCGGGGTTGAGCACTGAAGCTTTCTTT; CDR3 protein: CASSSGLSTEAFF
D gene: NA; clone size: NA; V gene: TRBV3-1/TRBV3-2; J gene: TRBJ1-2; CDR3 DNA: TGTGCCAGCAGCCCCGGGGACCGGTGGGGGACCTTC; CDR3 protein: CASSPGDRWGTF
D gene: TRBD2; clone size: NA; V gene: TRBV4-2; J gene: TRBJ2-7; CDR3 DNA: TGTGCCAGCAGCCAAGAGGTCCAGAGGACTAGCGGGGGAATAGGGGTCTACGAGCAGTACTTC; CDR3 protein: CASSQEVQRTSGGIGVYEQYF
D gene: NA; clone size: once; V gene: TRBV9; J gene: TRBJ1-3; CDR3 DNA: TGTGCCAGCAGCGTTGGGGGAAACACCATATATTTT; CDR3 protein: CASSVGGNTIYF
D gene: TRBD2; clone size: NA; V gene: TRBV4-2; J gene: TRBJ2-3; CDR3 DNA: TGTGCCAGCAGCCAGGGCGGGAGAGCGTCGGATACGCAGTATTTT; CDR3 protein: CASSQGGRASDTQYF
D gene: NA; clone size: NA; V gene: TRBV7-9; J gene: TRBJ2-1; CDR3 DNA: TGTGCCAGCAGCTTAGCCGGGACCATCAATGAGCAGTTCTTC; CDR3 protein: CASSLAGTINEQFF
D gene: NA; clone size: NA; V gene: TRBV24-1; J gene: TRBJ2-1; CDR3 DNA: TGTGCCACCAGTGATTTGCTGGATGGAGATGAGCAGTTCTTC; CDR3 protein: CATSDLLDGDEQFF
D gene: NA; clone size: NA; V gene: TRBV7-9; J gene: TRBJ2-5; CDR3 DNA: TGTGCCTCACGAGGGGGACATACATGGGAGACCCAGTACTTC; CDR3 protein: CASRGGHTWETQYF
D gene: NA; clone size: NA; V gene: TRBV7-9; J gene: TRBJ2-1; CDR3 DNA: TGTGCCAGCACCACCAATCGCGGGTCTGGGGATGAGCAGTTCTTC; CDR3 protein: CASTTNRGSGDEQFF
D gene: TRBD1; clone size: NA; V gene: TRBV6-1; J gene: TRBJ1-5; CDR3 DNA: TGTGCCAGCCGGCAGGGGGTCAATCAGCCCCAGCATTTT; CDR3 protein: CASRQGVNQPQHF
D gene: NA; clone size: NA; V gene: TRBV6-2/TRBV6-3; J gene: TRBJ1-5; CDR3 DNA: TGTGCCAGCAGTTACGGTAGTAGCAATCAGCCCCAGCATTTT; CDR3 protein: CASSYGSSNQPQHF
D gene: NA; clone size: few; V gene: TRBV6-5; J gene: TRBJ2-1; CDR3 DNA: TGTGCCAGCAGAGGTGGGTACGGCTACAATGAGCAGTTCTTC; CDR3 protein: CASRGGYGYNEQFF
D gene: NA; clone size: NA; V gene: TRBV7-8; J gene: TRBJ1-5; CDR3 DNA: TGTGCCAGCAGCTTATCAGTGGGCCAGAGCAATCAGCCCCAGCATTTT; CDR3 protein: CASSLSVGQSNQPQHF
D gene: NA; clone size: NA; V gene: TRBV10-3; J gene: TRBJ2-7; CDR3 DNA: TGTGCCATCAGGACGCTCAGGGATCCTTACGAGCAGTACTTC; CDR3 protein: CAIRTLRDPYEQYF
D gene: TRBD1; clone size: NA; V gene: TRBV11-2; J gene: TRBJ1-1; CDR3 DNA: TGTGCCAGCAGCTTCCAACCGGAGGGGGCCACGGCGAACACTGAAGCTTTCTTT; CDR3 protein: CASSFQPEGATANTEAFF
D gene: TRBD1; clone size: NA; V gene: TRBV5-1; J gene: TRBJ1-2; CDR3 DNA: TGCGCCAGTGGACAGGGAGACTATGGCTACACCTTC; CDR3 protein: CASGQGDYGYTF
D gene: NA; clone size: NA; V gene: TRBV10-3; J gene: TRBJ2-3; CDR3 DNA: TGTGCCATCAGTGAGTCCATGTCTAGCACAGATACGCAGTATTTT; CDR3 protein: CAISESMSSTDTQYF
D gene: NA; clone size: NA; V gene: TRBV10-2; J gene: TRBJ1-5; CDR3 DNA: TGCGCCAGCACCGACAGGCGCAATCAGCCCCAGCATTTT; CDR3 protein: CASTDRRNQPQHF
D gene: NA; clone size: NA; V gene: TRBV5-1; J gene: TRBJ2-7; CDR3 DNA: TGCGCCAGCAGCTTGAACGCGGCTGTTTACGAGCAGTACTTC; CDR3 protein: CASSLNAAVYEQYF
D gene: NA; clone size: NA; V gene: TRBV5-4; J gene: TRBJ1-2; CDR3 DNA: TGTGCCAGCAGCCCCGACACAAACTATGGCTACACCTTC; CDR3 protein: CASSPDTNYGYTF
D gene: TRBD2; clone size: once; V gene: TRBV29-1; J gene: TRBJ2-1; CDR3 DNA: TGCAGCGTTATGGTAGGGACTATGAACAATGAGCAGTTCTTC; CDR3 protein: CSVMVGTMNNEQFF
D gene: NA; clone size: NA; V gene: TRBV6-5; J gene: TRBJ2-7; CDR3 DNA: TGTGCCAGCAGCCTCGCCCCTCGGACAGACTACGAGCAGTACTTC; CDR3 protein: CASSLAPRTDYEQYF
D gene: NA; clone size: NA; V gene: TRBV29-1; J gene: TRBJ1-1; CDR3 DNA: TGCAGCGTTGCGCTATTGCAGGGGAACACTGAAGCTTTCTTT; CDR3 protein: CSVALLQGNTEAFF
D gene: TRBD1; clone size: NA; V gene: TRBV5-1; J gene: TRBJ1-4; CDR3 DNA: TGCGCCAGCAGCTCGTGGAGGGGGCGGGATGAAAAACTGTTTTTT; CDR3 protein: CASSSWRGRDEKLFF
D gene: NA; clone size: NA; V gene: TRBV18; J gene: TRBJ2-1; CDR3 DNA: TGTGCCAGCTCACCACCCTTTTCCGATGAGCAGTTCTTC; CDR3 protein: CASSPPFSDEQFF
D gene: NA; clone size: NA; V gene: TRBV7-3; J gene: TRBJ2-7; CDR3 DNA: TGTGCCAGCAGCTTCGGCCCGACAGTCTACGAGCAGTACTTC; CDR3 protein: CASSFGPTVYEQYF
D gene: TRBD1; clone size: NA; V gene: TRBV6-5; J gene: TRBJ1-2; CDR3 DNA: TGTGCCAGCAAAGTTCCGGGACAGGGGCATGGCTACACCTTC; CDR3 protein: CASKVPGQGHGYTF
D gene: NA; clone size: NA; V gene: TRBV9; J gene: TRBJ2-1; CDR3 DNA: TGTGCCAGCAGCGTACGGGTTTACAATGAGCAGTTCTTC; CDR3 protein: CASSVRVYNEQFF
D gene: NA; clone size: NA; V gene: TRBV6-5; J gene: TRBJ2-7; CDR3 DNA: TGTGCCAGCGGGCAGGGGGGGACTGGGGAGCAGTACTTC; CDR3 protein: CASGQGGTGEQYF
D gene: NA; clone size: NA; V gene: TRBV7-2; J gene: TRBJ2-2; CDR3 DNA: TGTGCCAGCAGCTTAGCCCGGCTAGCGAGGAACACCGGGGAGCTGTTTTTT; CDR3 protein: CASSLARLARNTGELFF
D gene: NA; clone size: NA; V gene: TRBV7-9; J gene: TRBJ1-2; CDR3 DNA: TGTGCCAGCAGCTTAGAGGGTAGCATTGGCGGCTACACCTTC; CDR3 protein: CASSLEGSIGGYTF
D gene: NA; clone size: NA; V gene: TRBV18; J gene: TRBJ1-2; CDR3 DNA: TGTGCCAGCTCACCACCTCAGGGCACCTCTCGAAAGATTGGCTACACCTTC; CDR3 protein: CASSPPQGTSRKIGYTF
D gene: NA; clone size: few; V gene: TRBV19; J gene: TRBJ1-2; CDR3 DNA: TGTGCCAGTAGTAGGGGGAGAGGCCCAGCGAACTATGGCTACACCTTC; CDR3 protein: CASSRGRGPANYGYTF
D gene: NA; clone size: NA; V gene: TRBV6-2/TRBV6-3; J gene: TRBJ2-7; CDR3 DNA: TGTGCCAGCAGTTACTCGACTAATTCCTACGAGCAGTACTTC; CDR3 protein: CASSYSTNSYEQYF
D gene: TRBD1; clone size: NA; V gene: TRBV9; J gene: TRBJ2-7; CDR3 DNA: TGTGCCAGCAGCGTAGGGGACAGGGTCCACGAGCAGTACTTC; CDR3 protein: CASSVGDRVHEQYF
D gene: NA; clone size: NA; V gene: TRBV11-3; J gene: TRBJ2-1; CDR3 DNA: TGTGCCAGCAGCTTAGATGGGACGGGGACATACAATGAGCAGTTCTTC; CDR3 protein: CASSLDGTGTYNEQFF
D gene: NA; clone size: NA; V gene: TRBV7-6; J gene: TRBJ2-2; CDR3 DNA: TGTGCCAGCAGCTTAACCGGGGAGCTGTTTTTT; CDR3 protein: CASSLTGELFF
D gene: NA; clone size: NA; V gene: TRBV6-5; J gene: TRBJ2-5; CDR3 DNA: TGTGCCAGCAGTAGATCGTCAGGGAGGCAAGAGACCCAGTACTTC; CDR3 protein: CASSRSSGRQETQYF
D gene: NA; clone size: NA; V gene: TRBV3-1/TRBV3-2; J gene: TRBJ2-1; CDR3 DNA: TGTGCCAGCAGCCTGAGGCGACGCGCCTACAATGAGCAGTTCTTC; CDR3 protein: CASSLRRRAYNEQFF
D gene: TRBD2; clone size: NA; V gene: TRBV4-1; J gene: TRBJ2-5; CDR3 DNA: TGCGCCAGCAGCCAAGCTCCTAGCGGGGGGACAGAGACCCAGTACTTC; CDR3 protein: CASSQAPSGGTETQYF
D gene: NA; clone size: NA; V gene: TRBV5-1; J gene: TRBJ2-7; CDR3 DNA: TGCGCCAGCAGCCCGGGGACTGAAGCATCCTACGAGCAGTACTTC; CDR3 protein: CASSPGTEASYEQYF
D gene: NA; clone size: NA; V gene: TRBV28; J gene: TRBJ1-5; CDR3 DNA: TGTGCCAGCCACGAGGGTGGGGGTCAGGGCTTCGGTCAGCCCCAGCATTTT; CDR3 protein: CASHEGGGQGFGQPQHF
D gene: NA; clone size: few; V gene: TRBV18; J gene: TRBJ1-3; CDR3 DNA: TGTGCCAGCTCACCACCCGGACAGCGTTCTGGAAACACCATATATTTT; CDR3 protein: CASSPPGQRSGNTIYF